This T cell receptor (beta chain) stems from a study of blood T cell repertoires in COVID-19. The wider study: COVID-19 samples, acute and convalescent, were from the United States, Italy and Spain.

The CDR3 covers 14 residues. V shed 5 bases, J shed 4 bases, and the junction held 6 bases outside the gene matches. CDR1 SGHTA and CDR2 FQGNSA come from the germline V gene. Clones were sequenced by immunoSEQ multiplex PCR, and TCRdb holds only the in-frame ones, with some missing. The sample comprises 95,000 or so clones, around 81% of which are singletons, and under 5.5% rests with the top ten. The chain uses TRBV7-2 and TRBJ1-1, with 8 bases matching TRBD1. This clonotype was obtained from a man older than 75 with COVID-19, enrolled during active disease. Sequenced: peripheral blood. CDR3 in amino acids: CASSPLQGVTEAFF. In nucleotides, the CDR3 is TGTGCCAGCAGCCCCTTACAGGGGGTCACTGAAGCTTTCTTT.